This TCR beta chain came from a study of T-cell memory formation after mild COVID-19. Each CDR3 protein is one row after TCRdb ran MiXCR on the 5' RACE reads. Of 250,000 to 400,000 distinct CDR3 sequences in the sample, roughly an eighth were seen once. This clonotype came up many times. What it binds is unknown. This CDR3 has 11 amino acids. CDR1 and CDR2 (germline): SNHLY, FYNNEI. V lost 8 bases to trimming and J lost 9 bases, with 11 bases between them. The study's findings and limits: Among CD4+ contracting clones, most were CM and EM, and CD8+ ones EMRA.

This sequence was found in a man between 18 and 29 years old who had mild COVID-19 (a few samples of this study predate the infection). Cell type and time point are not known. Material for sequencing was PBMCs or a T cell subset sorted from them (not recorded which). This rearrangement joins TRBV2 to TRBJ2-1, with D maybe TRBD2 (5 bases). The CDR3 bases are TGTGCCAGCCGGGTCCGGGGTGAGCAGTTCTTC. This sequence encodes CASRVRGEQFF.